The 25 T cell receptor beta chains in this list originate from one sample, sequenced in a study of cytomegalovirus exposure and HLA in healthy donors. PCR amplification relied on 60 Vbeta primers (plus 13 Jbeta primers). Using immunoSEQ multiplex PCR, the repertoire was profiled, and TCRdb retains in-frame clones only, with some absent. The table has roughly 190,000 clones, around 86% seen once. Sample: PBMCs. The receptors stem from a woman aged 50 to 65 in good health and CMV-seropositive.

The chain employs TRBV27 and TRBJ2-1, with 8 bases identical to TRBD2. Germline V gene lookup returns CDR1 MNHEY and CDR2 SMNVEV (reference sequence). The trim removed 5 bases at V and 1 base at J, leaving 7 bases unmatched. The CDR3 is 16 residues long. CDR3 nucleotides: TGTGCCAGCAGTCGAAGCGGGGGTATGTCCTACAATGAGCAGTTCTTC. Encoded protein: CASSRSGGMSYNEQFF.

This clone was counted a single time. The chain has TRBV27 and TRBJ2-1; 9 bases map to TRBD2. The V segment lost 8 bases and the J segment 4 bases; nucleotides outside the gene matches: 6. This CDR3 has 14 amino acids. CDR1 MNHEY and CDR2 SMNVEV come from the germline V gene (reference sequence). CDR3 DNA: TGTGCCAGCTCCCTAGCGGGGTTTTACAATGAGCAGTTCTTC. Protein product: CASSLAGFYNEQFF.

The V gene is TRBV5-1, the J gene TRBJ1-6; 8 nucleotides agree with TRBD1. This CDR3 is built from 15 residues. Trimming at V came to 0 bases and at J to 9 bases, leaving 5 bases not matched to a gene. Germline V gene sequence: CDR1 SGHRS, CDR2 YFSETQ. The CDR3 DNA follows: TGCGCCAGCAGCTTGGGAGACAGGGGCGGTTCACCCCTCCACTTT. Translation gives CASSLGDRGGSPLHF.

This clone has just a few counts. The CDR3 protein is CASSPKTKAGFSNGTDTQYF. As DNA, the CDR3 is TGCGCCAGCAGCCCAAAGACAAAAGCGGGGTTTTCAAACGGCACAGATACGCAGTATTTT. The chain carries TRBV5-1 and TRBJ2-3; 7 nucleotides agree with TRBD2. Germline-derived CDR1 and CDR2 are SGHRS and YFSETQ. V shed 4 bases and J 1 base; nucleotides not matched to a gene: 21. The CDR3 extends over 20 amino acids.

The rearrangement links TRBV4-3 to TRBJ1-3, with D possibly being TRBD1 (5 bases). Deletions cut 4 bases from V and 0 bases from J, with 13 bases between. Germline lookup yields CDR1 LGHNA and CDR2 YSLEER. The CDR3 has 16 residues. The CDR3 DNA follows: TGCGCCAGCAGCCTGAGCAGGGCATCCTCTGGAAACACCATATATTTT. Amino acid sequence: CASSLSRASSGNTIYF.

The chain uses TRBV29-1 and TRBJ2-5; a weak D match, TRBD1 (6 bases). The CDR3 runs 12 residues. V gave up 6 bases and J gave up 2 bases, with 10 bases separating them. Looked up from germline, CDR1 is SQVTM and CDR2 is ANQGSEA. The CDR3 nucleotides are TGCAGCGTCGGTGACAGGCAAGAGACCCAGTACTTC. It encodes CSVGDRQETQYF.

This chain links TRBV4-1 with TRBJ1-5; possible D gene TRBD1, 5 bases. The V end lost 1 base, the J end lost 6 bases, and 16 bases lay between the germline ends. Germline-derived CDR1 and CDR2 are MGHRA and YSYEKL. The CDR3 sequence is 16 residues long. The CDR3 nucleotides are TGCGCCAGCAGCCAAGTTTCTAGGGCAGGGTCTCAGCCCCAGCATTTT. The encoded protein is CASSQVSRAGSQPQHF.

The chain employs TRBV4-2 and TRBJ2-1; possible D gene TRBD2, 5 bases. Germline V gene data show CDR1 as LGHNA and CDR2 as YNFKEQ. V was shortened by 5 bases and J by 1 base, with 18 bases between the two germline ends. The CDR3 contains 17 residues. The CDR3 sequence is CASSKSYLAVSYNEQFF. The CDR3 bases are TGTGCCAGCAGCAAAAGCTATCTAGCTGTATCCTACAATGAGCAGTTCTTC.

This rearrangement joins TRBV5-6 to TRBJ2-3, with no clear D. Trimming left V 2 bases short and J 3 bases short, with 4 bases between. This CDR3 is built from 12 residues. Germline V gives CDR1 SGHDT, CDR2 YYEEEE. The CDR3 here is CASSLQTDTQYF. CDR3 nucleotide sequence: TGTGCCAGCAGCTTACAGACAGATACGCAGTATTTT. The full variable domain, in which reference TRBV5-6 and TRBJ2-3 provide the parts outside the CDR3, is DAGVTQSPTHLIKTRGQQVTLRCSPKSGHDTVSWYQQALGQGPQFIFQYYEEEERQRGNFPDRFSGHQFPNYSSELNVNALLLGDSALYLCASSLQTDTQYFGPGTRLTVL.

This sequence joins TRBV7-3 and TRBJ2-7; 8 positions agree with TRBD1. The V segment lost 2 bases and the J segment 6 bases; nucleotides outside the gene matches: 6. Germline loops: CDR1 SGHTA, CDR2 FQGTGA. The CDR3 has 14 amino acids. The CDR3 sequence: CASSLAGTGGEQYF. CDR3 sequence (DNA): TGTGCCAGCAGCTTAGCCGGGACAGGAGGCGAGCAGTACTTC.

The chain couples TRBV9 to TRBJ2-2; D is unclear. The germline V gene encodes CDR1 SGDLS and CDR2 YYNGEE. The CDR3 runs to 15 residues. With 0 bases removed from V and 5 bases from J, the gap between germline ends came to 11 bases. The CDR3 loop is CASSVDLALTGELFF. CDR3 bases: TGTGCCAGCAGCGTAGATTTGGCTCTGACCGGGGAGCTGTTTTTT. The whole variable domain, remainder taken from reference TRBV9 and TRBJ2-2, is DSGVTQTPKHLITATGQRVTLRCSPRSGDLSVYWYQQSLDQGLQFLIQYYNGEERAKGNILERFSAQQFPDLHSELNLSSLELGDSALYFCASSVDLALTGELFFGEGSRLTVL.

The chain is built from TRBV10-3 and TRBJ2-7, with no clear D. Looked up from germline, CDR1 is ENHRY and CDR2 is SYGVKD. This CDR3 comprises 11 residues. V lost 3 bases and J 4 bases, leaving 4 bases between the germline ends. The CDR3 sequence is CAISEQYEQYF. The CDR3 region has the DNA TGTGCCATCAGTGAACAGTACGAGCAGTACTTC.

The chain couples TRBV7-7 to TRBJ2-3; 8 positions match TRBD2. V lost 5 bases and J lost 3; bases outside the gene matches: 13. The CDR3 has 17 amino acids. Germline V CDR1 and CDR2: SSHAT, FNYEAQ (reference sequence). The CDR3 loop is CASSATSAGGGTDTQYF. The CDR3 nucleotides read TGTGCCAGCAGCGCCACCTCCGCGGGGGGCGGGACAGATACGCAGTATTTT. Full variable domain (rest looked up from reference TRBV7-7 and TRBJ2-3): GAGVSQSPRYKVTKRGQDVTLRCDPISSHATLYWYQQALGQGPEFLTYFNYEAQPDKSGLPSDRFSAERPEGSISTLTIQRTEQRDSAMYRCASSATSAGGGTDTQYFGPGTRLTVL.

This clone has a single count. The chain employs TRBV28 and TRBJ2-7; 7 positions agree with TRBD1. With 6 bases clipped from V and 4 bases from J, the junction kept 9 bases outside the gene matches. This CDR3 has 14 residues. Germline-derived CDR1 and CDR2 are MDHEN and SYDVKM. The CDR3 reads CASRKGQPNYEQYF. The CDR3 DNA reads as TGTGCCAGCAGAAAGGGACAGCCCAATTACGAGCAGTACTTC.

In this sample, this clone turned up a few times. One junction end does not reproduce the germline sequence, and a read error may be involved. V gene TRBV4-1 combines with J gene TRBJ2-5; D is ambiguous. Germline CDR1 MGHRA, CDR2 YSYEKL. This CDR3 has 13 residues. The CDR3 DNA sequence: TGTGCCAGCAGCCAAGATCGGTATCCGCCCCAGTACTTC. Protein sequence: CASSQDRYPPQYF.

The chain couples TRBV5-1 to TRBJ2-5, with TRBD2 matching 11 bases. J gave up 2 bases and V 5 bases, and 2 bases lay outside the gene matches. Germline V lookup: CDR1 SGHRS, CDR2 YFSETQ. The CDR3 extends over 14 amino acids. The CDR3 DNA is TGCGCCAGCAGGGGACTAGCGGAACAAGAGACCCAGTACTTC. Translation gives CASRGLAEQETQYF.

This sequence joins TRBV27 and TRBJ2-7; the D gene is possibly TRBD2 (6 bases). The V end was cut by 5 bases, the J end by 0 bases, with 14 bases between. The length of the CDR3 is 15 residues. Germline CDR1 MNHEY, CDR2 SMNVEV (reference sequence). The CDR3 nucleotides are TGTGCCAGCAGTCCTGGCGGGGCTGACTCCTACGAGCAGTACTTC. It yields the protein CASSPGGADSYEQYF.

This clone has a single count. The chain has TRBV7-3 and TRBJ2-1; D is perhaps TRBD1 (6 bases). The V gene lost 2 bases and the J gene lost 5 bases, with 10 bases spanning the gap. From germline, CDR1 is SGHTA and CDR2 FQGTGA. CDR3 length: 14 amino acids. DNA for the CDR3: TGTGCCAGCAGCTTAGCAGGGGTCAACAATGAGCAGTTCTTC. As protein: CASSLAGVNNEQFF.

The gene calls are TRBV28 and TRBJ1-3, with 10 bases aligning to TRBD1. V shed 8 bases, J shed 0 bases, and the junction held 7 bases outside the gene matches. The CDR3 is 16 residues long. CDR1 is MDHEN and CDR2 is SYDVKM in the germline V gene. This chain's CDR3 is CASSSWTGGSGNTIYF. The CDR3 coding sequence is TGTGCCAGCTCTAGTTGGACAGGGGGCTCTGGAAACACCATATATTTT.

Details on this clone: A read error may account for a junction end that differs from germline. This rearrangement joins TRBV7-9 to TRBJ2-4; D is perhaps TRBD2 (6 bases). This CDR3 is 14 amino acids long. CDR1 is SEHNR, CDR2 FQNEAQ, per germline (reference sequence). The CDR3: CSSSSGDGKNIQYF. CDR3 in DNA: TGTTCCAGCAGCTCGGGAGATGGCAAAAACATTCAGTACTTC. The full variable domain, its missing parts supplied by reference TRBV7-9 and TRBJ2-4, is DTGVSQNPRHKITKRGQNVTFRCDPISEHNRLYWYRQTLGQGPEFLTYFQNEAQLEKSRLLSDRFSAERPKGSFSTLEIQRTEQGDSAMYLCSSSSGDGKNIQYFGAGTRLSVL.

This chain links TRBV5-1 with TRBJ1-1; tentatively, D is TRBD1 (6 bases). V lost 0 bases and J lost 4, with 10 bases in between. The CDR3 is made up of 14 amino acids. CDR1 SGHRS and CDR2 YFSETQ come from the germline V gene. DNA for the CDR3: TGCGCCAGCAGCTTGGGGACAGTGGGCACTGAAGCTTTCTTT. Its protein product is CASSLGTVGTEAFF.

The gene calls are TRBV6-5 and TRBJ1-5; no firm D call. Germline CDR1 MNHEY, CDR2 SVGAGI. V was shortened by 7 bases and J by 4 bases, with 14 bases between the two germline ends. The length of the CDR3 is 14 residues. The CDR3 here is CASKLRESNQPQHF. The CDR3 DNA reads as TGTGCCAGCAAGTTGAGGGAATCTAATCAGCCCCAGCATTTT.

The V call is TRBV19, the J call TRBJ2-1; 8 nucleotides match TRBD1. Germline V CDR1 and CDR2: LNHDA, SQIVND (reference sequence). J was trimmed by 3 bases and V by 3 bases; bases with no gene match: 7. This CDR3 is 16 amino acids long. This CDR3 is CASSMAQGALYNEQFF. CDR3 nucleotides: TGTGCCAGTAGTATGGCCCAGGGGGCGCTCTACAATGAGCAGTTCTTC.

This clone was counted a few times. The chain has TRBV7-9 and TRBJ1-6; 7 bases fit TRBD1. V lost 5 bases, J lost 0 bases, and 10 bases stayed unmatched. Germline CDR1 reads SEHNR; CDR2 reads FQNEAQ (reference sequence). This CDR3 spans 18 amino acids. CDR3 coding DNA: TGTGCCAGCAGCGTCAGGACAGGAGAGAGCTCCTATAATTCACCCCTCCACTTT. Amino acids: CASSVRTGESSYNSPLHF. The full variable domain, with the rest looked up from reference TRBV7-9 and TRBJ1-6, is DTGVSQNPRHKITKRGQNVTFRCDPISEHNRLYWYRQTLGQGPEFLTYFQNEAQLEKSRLLSDRFSAERPKGSFSTLEIQRTEQGDSAMYLCASSVRTGESSYNSPLHFGNGTRLTVT.

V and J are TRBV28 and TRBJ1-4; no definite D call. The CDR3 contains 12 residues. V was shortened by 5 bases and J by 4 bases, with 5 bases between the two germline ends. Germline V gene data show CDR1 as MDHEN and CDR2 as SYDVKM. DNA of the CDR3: TGTGCCAGCAGTACAAATAATGAAAAACTGTTTTTT. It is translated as CASSTNNEKLFF.